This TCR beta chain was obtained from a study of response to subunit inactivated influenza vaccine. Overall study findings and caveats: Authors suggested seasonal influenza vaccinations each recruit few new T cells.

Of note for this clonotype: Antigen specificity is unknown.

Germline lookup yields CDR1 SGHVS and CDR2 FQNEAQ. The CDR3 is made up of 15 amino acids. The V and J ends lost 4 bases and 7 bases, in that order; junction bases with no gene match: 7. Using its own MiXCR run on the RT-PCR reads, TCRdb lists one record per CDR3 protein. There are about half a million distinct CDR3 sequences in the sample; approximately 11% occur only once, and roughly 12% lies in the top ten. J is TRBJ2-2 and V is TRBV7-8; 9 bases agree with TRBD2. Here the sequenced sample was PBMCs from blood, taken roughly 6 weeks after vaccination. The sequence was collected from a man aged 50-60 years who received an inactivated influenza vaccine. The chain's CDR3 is CASSSSGVPGGELFF. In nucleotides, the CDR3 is TGTGCCAGCAGCTCTAGCGGGGTCCCCGGCGGGGAGCTGTTTTTT.